What follows are 9 T cell receptor beta chains derived from one specimen sequenced in a study of blood T cell repertoires in COVID-19. Here immunoSEQ multiplex PCR was the method, and the copy in TCRdb shows in-frame clones only, minus some. This table holds 200,000 to 250,000 clones, about 79% found once. The sequenced material came from peripheral blood. The source is a man aged 50-60 years with active or convalescent COVID-19.

The gene calls are TRBV18 and TRBJ1-4; 9 bases map to TRBD1. The ends lost 5 bases at V and 8 bases at J; junction bases unmatched: 9. CDR3 length: 15 amino acids. Germline loops: CDR1 KGHSH, CDR2 LQKENI. The CDR3 nucleotides read TGTGCCAGCTCAACAAAACAGGGGGCCGGCGAAAAACTGTTTTTT. This gives the protein CASSTKQGAGEKLFF.

This chain connects TRBV7-9 to TRBJ2-1; D is unresolved. Germline CDR1 is SEHNR and CDR2 is FQNEAQ (reference sequence). This CDR3 contains 14 residues. Trimming took off 7 bases at V and 1 base at J, with 11 bases between the two ends. The CDR3 DNA sequence: TGTGCCAGCACCCCGGTCGGGTCCTACAATGAGCAGTTCTTC. Translating gives CASTPVGSYNEQFF.

The rearrangement joins TRBV7-9 to TRBJ2-6; 12 bases align to TRBD1. This CDR3 has 19 amino acids. Germline V gene data show CDR1 as SEHNR and CDR2 as FQNEAQ (reference sequence). J lost 1 base, V lost 4 bases, and 8 bases had no gene match. CDR3 protein: CASSSPGQGALSGANVLTF. The DNA of the CDR3 is TGTGCCAGCAGCTCACCGGGACAGGGGGCCCTATCTGGGGCCAACGTCCTGACTTTC.

The sample holds one count of this clone. V gene TRBV7-9 combines with J gene TRBJ2-5, with D possibly TRBD1 on 5 matching bases. The length of the CDR3 is 11 residues. Between the trimmed V and J ends, which lost 5 bases and 5 bases, there was a span of 6 bases. Germline lookup yields CDR1 SEHNR and CDR2 FQNEAQ (reference sequence). The DNA of the CDR3 is TGTGCCAGCAGCCCAGGGGAGACCCAGTACTTC. This sequence encodes CASSPGETQYF.

J is TRBJ2-3 and V is TRBV6-2 or TRBV6-3; 13 bases are shared with TRBD2. CDR3 size: 19 residues. V was pared by 5 bases and J by 2 bases, with 13 bases of the junction left unmatched. Per germline, CDR1 MNHEY and CDR2 SVGEGT. CDR3 DNA: TGTGCCAGCAGTCCAATCGGACTAGCGGGAGTTCCGATCACAGATACGCAGTATTTT. Translated: CASSPIGLAGVPITDTQYF.

The chain recombines TRBV27 with TRBJ2-2, with a tentative D call TRBD2 (7 bases). The CDR3 contains 16 residues. V was trimmed by 5 bases and J by 6 bases, leaving 19 bases between them. Germline CDR1 and CDR2: MNHEY and SMNVEV (reference sequence). The CDR3 sequence: CASSTHRGGLAGELFF. The CDR3 DNA is TGTGCCAGCAGTACACACCGCGGGGGCCTGGCCGGGGAGCTGTTTTTT.

This sequence joins TRBV5-4 and TRBJ2-5; D possibly corresponds to TRBD1 (7 bases). This CDR3 contains 16 residues. V shed 3 bases and J shed 5 bases, with 20 bases lying between them. Germline V gives CDR1 SGHNT, CDR2 YYREEE (reference sequence). The CDR3 region has the DNA TGTGCCAGCAGCTCCCGACAGGGAGGCGAGTCGGAGACCCAGTACTTC. Translation gives CASSSRQGGESETQYF.

This clone was recorded only once. This chain links TRBV10-2 with TRBJ2-1; D is perhaps TRBD2 (6 bases). This CDR3 contains 14 residues. V was trimmed by 2 bases and J by 4 bases, leaving 9 bases between them. Germline CDR1 reads WSHSY; CDR2 reads SAAADI. CDR3 region: CASSEIGGYNEQFF. The DNA for the CDR3 is TGCGCCAGCAGTGAGATTGGGGGGTACAATGAGCAGTTCTTC.

The V call is TRBV2, the J call TRBJ2-1, with a weak D call TRBD2 (5 bases). This CDR3 is built from 15 residues. V dropped 3 bases and J dropped 3 bases, with 12 bases sitting between them. The germline gives CDR1 SNHLY, CDR2 FYNNEI. The CDR3 sequence is CASSEIRGNYNEQFF. The CDR3 DNA follows: TGTGCCAGCAGTGAGATTCGGGGAAACTACAATGAGCAGTTCTTC.